A single sample is the source of the 20 T cell receptor beta chains below, sequenced in a study of blood T cell repertoires in COVID-19. Profiling relied on immunoSEQ multiplex PCR, and the TCRdb table lists in-frame clones only, not all of them. This repertoire shows under 350,000 clones, 80% to 90% found once; its top ten account for approximately 4.6%. The material sequenced was peripheral blood. These TCRs come from a man between 35 and 55 years old with acute or convalescent COVID-19.

The rearrangement uses TRBV11-2 and TRBJ2-1; D remains unclear. Trimming removed 3 bases at V and 4 bases at J, with 10 bases between. Germline assignment: CDR1 SGHAT and CDR2 FQNNGV. CDR3 length: 14 residues. CDR3 sequence (DNA): TGTGCCAGCAGCTTCGCTTATGAGTACAATGAGCAGTTCTTC. Protein: CASSFAYEYNEQFF.

The V call is TRBV7-9, the J call TRBJ2-1; 10 nucleotides align to TRBD2. This CDR3 spans 15 amino acids. V lost 6 bases and J lost 6; bases outside the gene matches: 8. Germline V gene sequence: CDR1 SEHNR, CDR2 FQNEAQ (reference sequence). The CDR3 region has the DNA TGTGCCAGCAGTTTTTATAGCGGGGGGCTCAATGAGCAGTTCTTC. This translates into CASSFYSGGLNEQFF.

This chain connects TRBV18 to TRBJ2-1; 8 bases line up with TRBD1. After removal of 5 bases from V and 6 bases from J, the junction contained 3 bases not matched to a gene. The germline gives CDR1 KGHSH, CDR2 LQKENI. The CDR3 length is 13 residues. The CDR3 DNA reads TGTGCCAGCTCAGGTACAGGGGGCAATGAGCAGTTCTTC. It encodes CASSGTGGNEQFF.

V usage is TRBV9 and J usage is TRBJ1-4, with TRBD1 identical over 7 bases. Trimming took 4 bases from V and 3 from J; bases not matched to a gene: 6. This CDR3 comprises 15 residues. In germline, CDR1 is SGDLS, CDR2 YYNGEE. The CDR3, as DNA: TGTGCCAGCAGCCCCCAGGGACAGCCTAATGAAAAACTGTTTTTT. Its translation is CASSPQGQPNEKLFF.

The V and J genes are TRBV18 and TRBJ1-5, with TRBD1 matching 9 bases. V shed 6 bases, J shed 0 bases, and the junction held 9 bases outside the gene matches. The CDR3 covers 17 residues. Germline V gives CDR1 KGHSH, CDR2 LQKENI. In nucleotides, the CDR3 is TGTGCCAGCTCTACAGGACAGGGGATATATAGCAATCAGCCCCAGCATTTT. This translates into CASSTGQGIYSNQPQHF. Drawing the rest from reference TRBV18 and TRBJ1-5, the complete variable domain is NAGVMQNPRHLVRRRGQEARLRCSPMKGHSHVYWYRQLPEEGLKFMVYLQKENIIDESGMPKERFSAEFPKEGPSILRIQQVVRGDSAAYFCASSTGQGIYSNQPQHFGDGTRLSIL.

The CDR3 sequence is CASSPGVGPREQFF. The CDR3 nucleotides are TGTGCCAGCAGCCCAGGGGTGGGCCCCAGGGAGCAGTTCTTC. The chain is built from TRBV11-1 and TRBJ2-1, with D maybe TRBD1 (6 bases). Trimming took off 5 bases at V and 10 bases at J, with 18 bases between the two ends. The V gene's germline CDR1 is SGHAT and CDR2 FQDESV (reference sequence). This CDR3 has 14 amino acids.

The rearrangement uses TRBV5-1 and TRBJ2-3; 9 bases agree with TRBD1. The germline V gene has CDR1 SGHRS and CDR2 YFSETQ. Germline trimming cut 0 bases from V and 2 bases from J; bases unmatched to any gene: 4. This CDR3 is 16 amino acids long. The CDR3 loop reads CASSLVGQGNTDTQYF. CDR3 in DNA: TGCGCCAGCAGCTTGGTTGGACAGGGGAACACAGATACGCAGTATTTT.

V is TRBV7-8 and J is TRBJ1-4; 7 bases fit TRBD1. CDR1 SGHVS and CDR2 FQNEAQ come from the germline V gene. V trimming: 2 bases; J trimming: 5 bases; junction bases outside the gene matches: 2. The CDR3 sequence is 14 residues long. The CDR3 bases are TGTGCCAGCAGCTTACTGACAGGGAATGAAAAACTGTTTTTT. It encodes CASSLLTGNEKLFF.

V is TRBV6-5 and J is TRBJ1-5; D not resolved. Germline V gives CDR1 MNHEY, CDR2 SVGAGI. V was shortened by 6 bases and J by 5 bases, with 11 bases between the two germline ends. CDR3 size: 13 residues. The CDR3 coding sequence is TGTGCCAGCAGGGTTAGTACCGATCAGCCCCAGCATTTT. It specifies CASRVSTDQPQHF.

This clone was observed once. This chain uses TRBV3-1 (or the pseudogene TRBV3-2) with TRBJ2-1; 10 nucleotides line up with TRBD1. J was trimmed by 4 bases and V by 4 bases; bases with no gene match: 19. Germline V gene lookup returns CDR1 LGHDT and CDR2 YNNKEL (reference sequence). The CDR3 is 20 amino acids. In DNA form, the CDR3 reads TGTGCCAGCAGCCCAGGGCTGGGACAGGGGATTCGCGGGGCTTACAATGAGCAGTTCTTC. It specifies CASSPGLGQGIRGAYNEQFF.

This chain connects TRBV7-2 to TRBJ2-7, with TRBD2 as a possible D gene (5 bases). Trimming pared 5 bases from V and 10 bases from J, leaving 15 bases between. In germline, CDR1 is SGHTA, CDR2 FQGNSA. The CDR3 is made up of 12 amino acids. The CDR3, as DNA: TGTGCCAGCAGCGTAGGACGGGAAGTTCAGTACTTC. Translated: CASSVGREVQYF.

The V call is TRBV6-5, the J call TRBJ1-2; D may be TRBD1 (5 bases). Trimming took 0 bases from V and 3 from J, leaving 11 bases between them. The CDR3 contains 15 residues. Germline CDR1 reads MNHEY; CDR2 reads SVGAGI. The CDR3 sequence is CASSYSGAVDYGYTF. CDR3 DNA sequence: TGTGCCAGCAGTTACTCTGGGGCGGTAGACTATGGCTACACCTTC.

J is TRBJ1-2 and V is TRBV4-2; 7 nucleotides align to TRBD1. Germline loops: CDR1 LGHNA, CDR2 YNFKEQ. With 0 bases clipped from V and 2 bases from J, the junction kept 3 bases outside the gene matches. The CDR3 length is 15 residues. The CDR3 coding sequence is TGTGCCAGCAGCCAAGACGACAGGGTCAACTATGGCTACACCTTC. Residues: CASSQDDRVNYGYTF.

V usage is TRBV11-2 and J usage is TRBJ2-7; D possibly corresponds to TRBD1 (5 bases). Germline V gene lookup returns CDR1 SGHAT and CDR2 FQNNGV. This CDR3 contains 12 residues. V lost 3 bases and J 9 bases, leaving 12 bases between the germline ends. The chain's CDR3 is CASSFPLDRQYF. DNA of the CDR3: TGTGCCAGCAGCTTCCCCTTAGACAGGCAGTACTTC.

This clone was observed a single time. V is TRBV24-1 and J is TRBJ2-1; D is unresolved. The CDR3 sequence is 15 residues long. Trimming shortened V by 3 bases and J by 2 bases, and 10 bases separated the two germline ends. From germline, CDR1 is KGHDR and CDR2 SFDVKD. The DNA for the CDR3 is TGTGCCACCAGTGATCTCCAGGCACCCTACAATGAGCAGTTCTTC. Translation gives CATSDLQAPYNEQFF.

The chain combines TRBV6-5 with TRBJ1-6; D remains ambiguous. Germline assignment: CDR1 MNHEY and CDR2 SVGAGI. The CDR3 extends over 16 amino acids. V was clipped by 0 bases and J by 16 bases, with 22 bases between them. The CDR3 coding sequence is TGTGCCAGCAGTTACTCCCCGCCACCCACCCTCTTCAGGCTCCACTTT. Its translation: CASSYSPPPTLFRLHF.

The chain carries TRBV5-4 and TRBJ2-7, with 9 bases fitting TRBD2. The germline V gene has CDR1 SGHNT and CDR2 YYREEE (reference sequence). The CDR3 is 15 amino acids. The trim removed 3 bases at V and 2 bases at J, leaving 6 bases unmatched. CDR3 protein: CASSSSGAGTYEQYF. CDR3 DNA sequence: TGTGCCAGCAGCTCTAGCGGGGCCGGGACCTACGAGCAGTACTTC.

The chain employs TRBV5-1 and TRBJ2-1; 10 nucleotides match TRBD2. Germline CDR1 SGHRS, CDR2 YFSETQ. After removal of 0 bases from V and 4 bases from J, the junction contained 4 bases not matched to a gene. The CDR3 is made up of 16 amino acids. CDR3 sequence reads: CASSLGWTSGYNEQFF. The DNA for the CDR3 is TGCGCCAGCAGCTTGGGCTGGACTAGCGGTTACAATGAGCAGTTCTTC.

This clone has only one observation. V gene TRBV29-1 combines with J gene TRBJ2-3; weak D call: TRBD2 (6 bases). In germline, CDR1 is SQVTM, CDR2 ANQGSEA. The CDR3 contains 15 residues. V lost 1 base and J 2 bases, leaving 13 bases between the germline ends. DNA of the CDR3: TGCAGCGTTGAAGCGGGAGAAACCTTCACAGATACGCAGTATTTT. It codes for CSVEAGETFTDTQYF.

The rearrangement joins TRBV11-1 to TRBJ1-1; maybe TRBD1 (6 bases). This CDR3 region has 12 residues. Germline assignment: CDR1 SGHAT and CDR2 FQDESV (reference sequence). Trimming stripped 5 bases from V and 10 bases from J, with 14 bases between. The DNA of the CDR3 is TGTGCCAGCAGCGACAGGCCCGAGCGAGCTTTCTTT. As protein: CASSDRPERAFF.